The 5 T cell receptor beta chains reported below all come from one sample, sequenced in a study of blood T cell repertoires in COVID-19. Sequenced by immunoSEQ multiplex PCR; TCRdb stores in-frame clones only, minus some. Of roughly 250,000 clones listed, approximately 84% are singletons. Material: peripheral blood. The receptors come from a person aged 65 to 85 with COVID-19, enrolled during active disease.

The chain has TRBV28 and TRBJ1-2; TRBD1 aligns across 7 bases. In germline, CDR1 is MDHEN, CDR2 SYDVKM. This CDR3 has 12 residues. CDR3 protein: CTTSDRFYGYTF. CDR3 nucleotide sequence: TGTACAACTTCGGACAGGTTCTATGGCTACACCTTC.

This chain connects TRBV28 to TRBJ1-3, with D possibly TRBD1 on 5 matching bases. Germline V gene sequence: CDR1 MDHEN, CDR2 SYDVKM. V was shortened by 7 bases and J by 1 base, with 11 bases between the two germline ends. The CDR3 is made up of 14 amino acids. The CDR3 loop is CASITGLSGNTIYF. CDR3 DNA: TGTGCCAGCATTACGGGACTTTCTGGAAACACCATATATTTT.

The chain employs TRBV19 and TRBJ2-1; 8 bases agree with TRBD2. This CDR3 is 16 amino acids long. Germline CDR1 LNHDA, CDR2 SQIVND (reference sequence). Trimming cost V 5 bases and J 7 bases; bases outside gene matches: 13. CDR3 loop: CASSQVGGRSGNEQFF. The CDR3 bases are TGTGCCAGTAGTCAGGTCGGCGGGAGGTCGGGGAATGAGCAGTTCTTC. Based on the CDR3 plus reference TRBV19 and TRBJ2-1, the full variable domain is DGGITQSPKYLFRKEGQNVTLSCEQNLNHDAMYWYRQDPGQGLRLIYYSQIVNDFQKGDIAEGYSVSREKKESFPLTVTSAQKNPTAFYLCASSQVGGRSGNEQFFGPGTRLTVL.

The V gene is TRBV5-1, the J gene TRBJ1-1, with unresolved D. Germline V gene sequence: CDR1 SGHRS, CDR2 YFSETQ. Trimming cost V 3 bases and J 2 bases, with 17 bases left between them. CDR3 length: 16 amino acids. The CDR3 reads CASSYGSLAGNTEAFF. DNA of the CDR3: TGCGCCAGCAGCTACGGATCCCTAGCCGGCAACACTGAAGCTTTCTTT.

Remarks on this clone: The limits of the CDR3 on the DNA are not certain, so only TCRdb's listed CDR3 is given. The chain joins TRBV9 to TRBJ2-2; the table's TRBD2 call for D was not verified on the DNA. Including both end residues, the CDR3 is 13 amino acids long. Germline V gene data show CDR1 as SGDLS and CDR2 as YYNGEE. This chain's CDR3 is CASSVGRAGSCFF.